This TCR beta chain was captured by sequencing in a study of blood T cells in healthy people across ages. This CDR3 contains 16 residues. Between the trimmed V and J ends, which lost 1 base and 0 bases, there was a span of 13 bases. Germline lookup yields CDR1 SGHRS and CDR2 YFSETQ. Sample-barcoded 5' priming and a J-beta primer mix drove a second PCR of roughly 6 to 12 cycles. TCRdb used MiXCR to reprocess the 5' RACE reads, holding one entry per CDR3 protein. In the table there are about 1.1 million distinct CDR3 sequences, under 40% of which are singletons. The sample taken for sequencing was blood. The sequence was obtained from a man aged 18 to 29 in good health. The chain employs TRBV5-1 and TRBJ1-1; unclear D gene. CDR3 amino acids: CASSLSGFTLNTEAFF. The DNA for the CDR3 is TGCGCCAGCAGCTTGTCTGGGTTCACATTGAACACTGAAGCTTTCTTT.